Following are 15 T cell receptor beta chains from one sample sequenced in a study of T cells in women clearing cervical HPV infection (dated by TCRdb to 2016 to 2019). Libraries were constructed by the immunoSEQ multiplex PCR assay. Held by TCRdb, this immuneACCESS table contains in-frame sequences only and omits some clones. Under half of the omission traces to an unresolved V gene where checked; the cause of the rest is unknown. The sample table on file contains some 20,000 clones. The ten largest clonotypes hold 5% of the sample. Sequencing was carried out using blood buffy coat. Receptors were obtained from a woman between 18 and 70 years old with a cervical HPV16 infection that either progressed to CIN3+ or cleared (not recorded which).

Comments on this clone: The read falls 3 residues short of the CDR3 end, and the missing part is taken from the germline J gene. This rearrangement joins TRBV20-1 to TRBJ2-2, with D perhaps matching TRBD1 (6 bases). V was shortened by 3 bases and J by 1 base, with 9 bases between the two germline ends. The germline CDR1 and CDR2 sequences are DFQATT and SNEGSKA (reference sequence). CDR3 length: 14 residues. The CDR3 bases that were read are TGCAGTGCTAGGCCGGGACAGAACACCGGGGAG. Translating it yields CSARPGQNTGE. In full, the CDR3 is CSARPGQNTGELFF.

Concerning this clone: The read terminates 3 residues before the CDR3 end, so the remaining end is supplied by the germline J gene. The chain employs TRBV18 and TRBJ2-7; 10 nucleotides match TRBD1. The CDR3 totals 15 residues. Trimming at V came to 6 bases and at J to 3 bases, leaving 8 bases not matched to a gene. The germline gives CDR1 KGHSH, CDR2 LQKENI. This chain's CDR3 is CASSPSGQGNYEQYF. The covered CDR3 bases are TGTGCCAGCTCCCCCTCGGGACAGGGGAACTACGAG.

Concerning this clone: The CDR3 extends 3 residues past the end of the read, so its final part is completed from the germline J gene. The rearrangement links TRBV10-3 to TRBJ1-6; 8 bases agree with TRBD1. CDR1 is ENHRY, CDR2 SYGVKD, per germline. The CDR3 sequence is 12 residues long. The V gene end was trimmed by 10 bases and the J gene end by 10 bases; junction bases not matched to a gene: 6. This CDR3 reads CATTGEDSPLHF. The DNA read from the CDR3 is TGTGCCACGACAGGGGAGGACTCACCC.

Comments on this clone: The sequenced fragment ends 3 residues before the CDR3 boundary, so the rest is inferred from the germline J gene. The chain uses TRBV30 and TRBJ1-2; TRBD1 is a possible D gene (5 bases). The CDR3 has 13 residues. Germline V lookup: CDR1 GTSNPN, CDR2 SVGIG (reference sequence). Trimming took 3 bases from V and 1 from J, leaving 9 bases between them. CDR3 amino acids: CAWRSGGNYGYTF. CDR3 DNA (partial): TGTGCCTGGAGATCGGGGGGTAACTATGGC.

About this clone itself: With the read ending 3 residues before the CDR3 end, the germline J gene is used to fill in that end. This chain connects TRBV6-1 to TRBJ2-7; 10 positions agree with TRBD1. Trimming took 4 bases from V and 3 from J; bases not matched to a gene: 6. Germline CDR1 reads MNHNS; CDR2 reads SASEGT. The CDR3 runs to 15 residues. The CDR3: CASSARQGAYYEQYF. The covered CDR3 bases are TGTGCCAGCAGTGCCCGACAGGGGGCCTACTACGAG.

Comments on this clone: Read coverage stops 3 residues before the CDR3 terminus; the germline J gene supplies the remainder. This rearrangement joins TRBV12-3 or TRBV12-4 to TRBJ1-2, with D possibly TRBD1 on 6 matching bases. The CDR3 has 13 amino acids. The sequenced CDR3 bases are TGTGCCAGCGCAGCCGAGGGGGGGCACGGC. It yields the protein CASAAEGGHG. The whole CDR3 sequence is CASAAEGGHGYTF.

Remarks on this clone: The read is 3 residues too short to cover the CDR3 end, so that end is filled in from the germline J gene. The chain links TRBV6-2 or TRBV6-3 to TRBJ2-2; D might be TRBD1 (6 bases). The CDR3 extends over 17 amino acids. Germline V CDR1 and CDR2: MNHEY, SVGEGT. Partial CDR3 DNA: TGTGCCAGCGACTCCACAGGGAAACCCGACGAAGGGGAAAAG. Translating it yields CASDSTGKPDEGEK. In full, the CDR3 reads CASDSTGKPDEGEKLFF.

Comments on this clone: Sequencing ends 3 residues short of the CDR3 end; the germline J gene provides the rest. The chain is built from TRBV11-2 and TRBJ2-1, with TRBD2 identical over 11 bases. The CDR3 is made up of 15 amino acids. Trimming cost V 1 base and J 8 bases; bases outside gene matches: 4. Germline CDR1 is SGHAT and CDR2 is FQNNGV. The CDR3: CASSLGLAGSHEQFF. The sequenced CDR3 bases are TGTGCCAGCAGCTTAGGACTAGCGGGGTCGCATGAG.

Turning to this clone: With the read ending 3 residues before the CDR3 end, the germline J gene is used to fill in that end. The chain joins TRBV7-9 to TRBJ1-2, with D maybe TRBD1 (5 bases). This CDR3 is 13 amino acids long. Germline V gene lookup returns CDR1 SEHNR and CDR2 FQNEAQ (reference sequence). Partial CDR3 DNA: TGTGCCACTGCGGACGGCGCGGACAATGAC. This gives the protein CATADGADND. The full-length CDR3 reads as CATADGADNDYTF.

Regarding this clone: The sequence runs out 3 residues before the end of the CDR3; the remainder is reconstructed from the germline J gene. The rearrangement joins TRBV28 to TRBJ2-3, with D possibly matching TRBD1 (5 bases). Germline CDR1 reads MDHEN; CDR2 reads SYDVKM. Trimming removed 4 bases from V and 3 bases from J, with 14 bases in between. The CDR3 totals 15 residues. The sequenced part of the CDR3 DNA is TGTGCCAGCAGTTATCGAGGACAAACTACAGATACG. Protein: CASSYRGQTTDT. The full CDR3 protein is CASSYRGQTTDTQYF.

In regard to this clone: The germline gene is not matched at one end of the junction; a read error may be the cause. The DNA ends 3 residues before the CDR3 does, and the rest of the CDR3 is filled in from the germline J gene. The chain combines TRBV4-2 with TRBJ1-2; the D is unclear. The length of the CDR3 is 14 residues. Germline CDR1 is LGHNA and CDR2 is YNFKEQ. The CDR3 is CASSQGRRGYGYTF. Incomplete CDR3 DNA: TGCGCCAGCAGCCAAGGAAGGAGAGGGTATGGC.

The CDR3 DNA, read in part, is TGCGCCAGCGGCATGACAGGGCTTGATACCGGGGAG. As protein: CASGMTGLDTGE. The CDR3 as a whole reads CASGMTGLDTGELFF. V and J are TRBV5-1 and TRBJ2-2, with 7 bases aligning to TRBD1. The read gets to within 3 residues of the CDR3 end, and the germline J gene fills in the rest. The CDR3 covers 15 residues. The germline CDR1 and CDR2 sequences are SGHRS and YFSETQ. V gave up 7 bases and J gave up 5 bases; unmatched junction bases: 11.

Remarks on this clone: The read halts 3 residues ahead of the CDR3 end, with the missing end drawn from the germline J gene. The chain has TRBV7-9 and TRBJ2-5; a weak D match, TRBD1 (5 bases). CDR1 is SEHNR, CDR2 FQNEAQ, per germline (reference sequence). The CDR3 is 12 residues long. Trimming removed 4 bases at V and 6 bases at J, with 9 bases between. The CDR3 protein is CASSSTDQTQYF. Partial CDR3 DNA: TGTGCCAGCAGCTCGACAGACCAGACC.

CDR3 bases read: TGTGCCAGCAGTTACTCGGGGACTAGGGCAGATACG. Protein product: CASSYSGTRADT. The CDR3 as a whole reads CASSYSGTRADTQYF. J is TRBJ2-3 and V is TRBV6-2 or TRBV6-3, with 8 bases lining up with TRBD2. Sequencing ends 3 residues short of the CDR3 end; the germline J gene provides the rest. Trimming at V came to 0 bases and at J to 4 bases, leaving 3 bases not matched to a gene. CDR1 is MNHEY and CDR2 is SVGEGT in the germline V gene. The CDR3 covers 15 residues.

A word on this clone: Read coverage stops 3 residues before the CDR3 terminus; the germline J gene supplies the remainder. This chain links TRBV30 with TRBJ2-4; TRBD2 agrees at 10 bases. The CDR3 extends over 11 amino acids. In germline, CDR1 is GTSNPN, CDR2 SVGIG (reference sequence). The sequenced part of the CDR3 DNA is TGTGCCTGGACCCAGCGGGGGGGT. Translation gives CAWTQRGG. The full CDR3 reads CAWTQRGGQYF.